This T cell receptor (beta chain) was documented in a study of beta chain features in type 1 diabetes. J was trimmed by 4 bases and V by 0 bases; bases with no gene match: 8. The CDR3 covers 16 residues. Germline V CDR1 and CDR2: MNHEY, SVGAGI. This clone showed up just a few times. Since all of the isolated RNA was reverse transcribed, expressed TCRB transcripts were what got sequenced. Clones were read by immunoSEQ multiplex PCR, and TCRdb kept only the in-frame ones, dropping some. The sample records around 140,000 clones, less than 10% being singletons. This chain links TRBV6-5 with TRBJ2-7; TRBD2 aligns across 8 bases. This clonotype was obtained from a woman in her 40s in good health. The sample comprised central memory CD4+ T cells from blood. The DNA of the CDR3 is TGTGCCAGCAGTTACTCGATGCATAGCGGGGTTTACGAGCAGTACTTC. Protein product: CASSYSMHSGVYEQYF.